Each of the 20 T cell receptor beta chains below was sequenced from the same sample in a study of blood T cell repertoires in COVID-19. Some clones are missing from TCRdb's copy, which holds only in-frame ones; the method was immunoSEQ multiplex PCR. This table has about 130,000 clones, less than 90% appearing once. Input material: PBMCs or T cells enriched from blood (not recorded which). The receptors were sampled from a man between 25 and 39 years old who had recovered from COVID-19.

The CDR3 loop reads CAIKGWDRGNTEAFF. CDR3 bases: TGTGCCATCAAGGGTTGGGACAGGGGTAACACTGAAGCTTTCTTT. The chain joins TRBV10-3 to TRBJ1-1, with 10 positions matching TRBD1. CDR3 length equals 15 residues. In germline, CDR1 is ENHRY, CDR2 SYGVKD. Trimming took 7 bases from V and 2 from J; bases not matched to a gene: 7.

The rearrangement joins TRBV6-5 to TRBJ1-1; 7 nucleotides match TRBD1. CDR1 and CDR2 (germline): MNHEY, SVGAGI. The CDR3 sequence is 14 residues long. V shed 7 bases, J shed 9 bases, and the junction held 14 bases outside the gene matches. CDR3 loop: CASIPTGSSGKAFF. The CDR3 coding sequence is TGTGCCAGCATCCCGACAGGGTCTTCCGGGAAAGCTTTCTTT.

This chain links TRBV10-2 with TRBJ1-6, with TRBD1 as a possible D gene (5 bases). Germline V gene sequence: CDR1 WSHSY, CDR2 SAAADI. V was clipped by 2 bases and J by 16 bases, with 9 bases between them. The CDR3 extends over 11 amino acids. The CDR3 region has the DNA TGCGCCAGCAGTGAGCCGGGGGAACTCCACTTT. Translation: CASSEPGELHF.

This clone appeared a single time. This chain joins TRBV4-1 and TRBJ2-2; 11 bases are a match to TRBD1. V trimming: 3 bases; J trimming: 5 bases; junction bases outside the gene matches: 5. Looked up from germline, CDR1 is MGHRA and CDR2 is YSYEKL. The CDR3 has 16 residues. DNA of the CDR3: TGCGCCAGCAGCCACGGACAGGGGGCGTGGACCGGGGAGCTGTTTTTT. Residues: CASSHGQGAWTGELFF.

The rearrangement links TRBV28 to TRBJ1-2; D may be TRBD1 (5 bases). Germline CDR1 is MDHEN and CDR2 is SYDVKM. The length of the CDR3 is 14 residues. V was shortened by 6 bases and J by 7 bases, with 18 bases between the two germline ends. The CDR3 region is CASRETSGYSGYTF. As DNA, the CDR3 is TGTGCCAGCAGAGAAACTTCAGGGTATTCTGGCTACACCTTC.

The chain carries TRBV10-3 and TRBJ2-1; a weak D match, TRBD2 (6 bases). V was shortened by 7 bases and J by 3 bases, with 13 bases between the two germline ends. CDR1 and CDR2 from the germline V gene are ENHRY and SYGVKD. The CDR3 length is 14 residues. The CDR3 coding sequence is TGTGCCATCAAAGGCGGGAAGGACTACAATGAGCAGTTCTTC. It yields the protein CAIKGGKDYNEQFF.

The chain combines TRBV11-2 with TRBJ2-7; D is uncertain. The CDR3 extends over 13 amino acids. The ends were cut back, 3 bases at V and 3 bases at J, with 9 bases in the middle. CDR1 and CDR2 from the germline V gene are SGHAT and FQNNGV. The CDR3: CASSFGQYYEQYF. Here the CDR3 DNA reads TGTGCCAGCAGCTTTGGGCAGTACTACGAGCAGTACTTC.

The V gene is TRBV9, the J gene TRBJ1-2; possibly TRBD1 for D (6 bases). The V end lost 4 bases, the J end lost 7 bases, and 17 bases lay between the germline ends. The CDR3 is made up of 14 amino acids. The germline V gene has CDR1 SGDLS and CDR2 YYNGEE. The CDR3 nucleotides are TGTGCCAGCAGCACCCAACATACAGGGACTGGCTACACCTTC. Translating gives CASSTQHTGTGYTF. The full variable domain, with the rest looked up from reference TRBV9 and TRBJ1-2, is DSGVTQTPKHLITATGQRVTLRCSPRSGDLSVYWYQQSLDQGLQFLIQYYNGEERAKGNILERFSAQQFPDLHSELNLSSLELGDSALYFCASSTQHTGTGYTFGSGTRLTVV.

This clone was counted only a few times. V usage is TRBV12-3 or TRBV12-4 and J usage is TRBJ1-2; TRBD1 matches 9 bases. This CDR3 has 13 residues. Trimming removed 5 bases from V and 8 bases from J; junction bases left unmatched: 6. CDR3 coding DNA: TGTGCCAGCAGTCCAGACAGGGGGAAAGGCTACACCTTC. Its translation is CASSPDRGKGYTF.

V and J are TRBV5-4 and TRBJ1-1; 8 bases are shared with TRBD1. The CDR3 totals 15 residues. Germline V gene data show CDR1 as SGHNT and CDR2 as YYREEE (reference sequence). V lost 0 bases to trimming and J lost 3 bases; unmatched junction nucleotides: 4. CDR3 loop: CASSLAQGAYTEAFF. The CDR3 coding sequence is TGTGCCAGCAGCTTGGCTCAGGGGGCGTACACTGAAGCTTTCTTT.

This chain connects TRBV9 to TRBJ1-6; 8 bases map to TRBD1. J lost 8 bases, V lost 0 bases, and 4 bases had no gene match. Germline loops: CDR1 SGDLS, CDR2 YYNGEE. This CDR3 is built from 15 residues. The CDR3 bases are TGTGCCAGCAGCGTAGACAGGGGGGGGGATTCACCCCTCCACTTT. It codes for CASSVDRGGDSPLHF.

The chain carries TRBV9 and TRBJ2-3; TRBD2 matches at 11 bases. V shed 0 bases, J shed 4 bases, and the junction held 1 base outside the gene matches. This CDR3 region has 15 residues. Germline V gene lookup returns CDR1 SGDLS and CDR2 YYNGEE. The CDR3 here is CASSVVAGGPDTQYF. DNA of the CDR3: TGTGCCAGCAGCGTAGTAGCGGGGGGGCCAGATACGCAGTATTTT.

The chain carries TRBV5-4 and TRBJ1-2, with D possibly TRBD1 on 5 matching bases. The V gene's germline CDR1 is SGHNT and CDR2 YYREEE (reference sequence). This CDR3 spans 15 amino acids. V was cut by 5 bases and J by 0 bases, with 14 bases left in between. The CDR3 nucleotides are TGTGCCAGCAGACTCCTTACAGGAGCTAACTATGGCTACACCTTC. Translation gives CASRLLTGANYGYTF.

This clone was recorded only once. The chain combines TRBV5-5 with TRBJ2-7; D is uncertain. Germline CDR1 reads SGHKS; CDR2 reads YYEKEE (reference sequence). Deletions cut 0 bases from V and 1 base from J, with 8 bases between. The CDR3 consists of 14 residues. This CDR3 is CASSLEAGSYEQYF. DNA for the CDR3: TGTGCCAGCAGCTTGGAAGCAGGATCCTACGAGCAGTACTTC.

In this sample, this clone turned up a few times. CDR3 in amino acids: CASSNSGSPLHF. The CDR3 region has the DNA TGTGCCAGCAGTAACAGTGGTTCACCCCTCCACTTT. The gene calls are TRBV7-9 and TRBJ1-6; D remains ambiguous. This CDR3 is built from 12 residues. Germline V lookup: CDR1 SEHNR, CDR2 FQNEAQ (reference sequence). Trimming removed 6 bases at V and 9 bases at J, with 9 bases between.

The V and J genes are TRBV12-3 or TRBV12-4 and TRBJ1-3; D unclear. V lost 8 bases and J 6 bases, leaving 5 bases between the germline ends. The CDR3 sequence is 10 residues long. CDR3 sequence reads: CASSQNTIYF. CDR3 coding DNA: TGTGCCAGCTCCCAAAACACCATATATTTT.

In nucleotides, the CDR3 is TGTGCCAGCAGTGAAATGGACAGTAATTACGAGCAGTACGTC. This codes for CASSEMDSNYEQYV. The genes are TRBV6-1 and TRBJ2-7; D may be TRBD1 (6 bases). Trimming pared 2 bases from V and 4 bases from J, leaving 12 bases between. This CDR3 is 14 amino acids long. Germline V gives CDR1 MNHNS, CDR2 SASEGT.

The chain recombines TRBV15 with TRBJ1-6; D not certain. The CDR3 runs to 16 residues. Germline CDR1 is LNHNV and CDR2 is YYDKDF (reference sequence). The V end lost 3 bases, the J end lost 3 bases, and 12 bases lay between the germline ends. CDR3 sequence: CATSRGIRDYNSPLHF. In DNA form, the CDR3 reads TGTGCCACCAGCAGGGGCATCCGGGACTATAATTCACCCCTCCACTTT.

The V call is TRBV7-2, the J call TRBJ2-1, with TRBD1 identical over 8 bases. In germline, CDR1 is SGHTA, CDR2 FQGNSA. The V gene end was trimmed by 5 bases and the J gene end by 5 bases; junction bases not matched to a gene: 8. This CDR3 comprises 15 residues. The CDR3 region has the DNA TGTGCCAGCAGCACAGACGGACAGGGACACAATGAGCAGTTCTTC. Translation gives CASSTDGQGHNEQFF.

V usage is TRBV12-3 or TRBV12-4 and J usage is TRBJ2-5; TRBD2 matches at 9 bases. With 8 bases clipped from V and 5 bases from J, the junction kept 6 bases outside the gene matches. CDR3 length equals 13 residues. The CDR3 DNA reads as TGTGCCAGCGGGGCTAGCGGGAAGGAGACCCAGTACTTC. This codes for CASGASGKETQYF.